The sequence of this T cell receptor beta chain was determined in a study of blood T cell repertoires in COVID-19 (TCRdb year 2020). As for the study more broadly: Samples covering the acute and convalescent phases of COVID-19 were provided by collaborators in the United States, Italy and Spain. Nearly every sample came with metadata listing a de-identified subject ID, COVID-19 status, age in years and sex. The repertoires were released in a freely available public database intended as a resource for research on the immune response to SARS-CoV-2. The samples were drawn from the first 160 participants of the ongoing ImmuneRACE study and from 1,200 or so subjects provided by 6 global collaborators. The prospective study material was composed of cDNA or gDNA derived from T cells, B-cell-depleted T cells, or PBMCs. The dataset comprised deeply sampled blood TCRbeta repertoires from subjects exposed to, actively infected with, or recovered from COVID-19. Where available, HLA class I and class II types were obtained from metadata supplied by the sample provider rather than from assay-based typing.

Participants in the prospective study were enrolled through a virtual design, were aged roughly 18 to 90 years, and lived in 24 United States geographic areas. In the prospective study, participants were assigned to cohorts based on the clinical history participants reported in a screening survey and a study questionnaire. Recovered participants in ImmuneRACE Cohort 3 were defined as having two consecutive negative NP/OP PCR tests, clearance from a healthcare professional, or resolution of symptoms. Mobile phlebotomists in the prospective study collected whole blood, serum and a nasopharyngeal or oropharyngeal swab from every participant. Prospective study participants could optionally give additional blood draws and questionnaires over an approximately 2-month period. Before DNA extraction, blood samples from the prospective study were shipped at room temperature or frozen. On this clone itself: The antigen it binds to is not known. No much larger clone exists at a distance of one base, and base qualities are not known.

Taken from the germline V gene (reference sequence), the CDR1 and CDR2 loops are SGHNT and YYREEE. The CDR3 contains 14 residues, cysteine and phenylalanine counted. CDR3 DNA only is kept here, 42 bases in frame from base 1. V is shortened by 0 bases, J by 0 bases, and the region joining them spans 7 bases. Broader findings and caveats from the paper: Clinical and demographic metadata were provided uncurated, with the amount varying by source and participant.

The immunoSEQ Assay, a bias-controlled multiplex PCR, was used to amplify TCRbeta CDR3 regions from genomic DNA. Per the source publication's procedure: Nucleated cell counts per sample were estimated from amplification of reference gene primers within the assay. To quantify the absolute abundance of each unique TCRbeta CDR3 rearrangement, sequence reads were collapsed and filtered. For each sample, productive Simpson clonality was calculated as the square root of Simpson's diversity index across productive rearrangements. What TCRdb holds here is the immuneACCESS table cut down to in-frame rearrangements. Part of the clones is not present; checked against another copy, under half of the missing clones reflect an unresolved V gene, and the others are unexplained. V and J calls and clone size come straight from that table; D and trimming were deduced from the DNA. In all, the sample holds around 130,000 clones, and roughly 87% of those were seen once. 18% of the sample rests with the top ten.

Sequenced sample: PBMCs or T cells enriched from blood (not recorded which). The chain is made from TRBV5-4 and TRBJ2-7; the D gene assignment is ambiguous. The sequence came from a man in his thirties or forties who had recovered from COVID-19. The CDR3 is CASSLGGDSYEQYF. The bases are TGTGCCAGCAGCTTGGGCGGAGACTCCTACGAGCAGTACTTC.